Listed below are T cell receptor beta chains from one sample, sequenced in a study of T cell responses to AZD1222 COVID-19 vaccine. Method: immunoSEQ multiplex PCR; TCRdb's copy keeps in-frame clones and lacks some. Seen here are 85,000 to 120,000 clones, about nine tenths observed once, and the top ten hold 5% to 5.5%. This sample comprised peripheral blood, obtained on day 0 of AZD1222 vaccination. These receptors all stem from an adult in good health. The CDR3 runs from the conserved cysteine through the conserved F or W. D genes are given only for firm matches. Expanded clones get a size class; other rows say once, few or many, or leave the size out.

j_call,d_call,clone_size,v_call,cdr3_aa,cdr3_nt
TRBJ2-6,.,.,TRBV7-3,CASSLKEGVSGANVLTF,TGTGCCAGCAGCTTAAAGGAGGGGGTCTCTGGGGCCAACGTCCTGACTTTC
TRBJ2-7,TRBD2,.,TRBV28,CATRGLAGGLRIIEQYF,TGTGCCACCAGGGGACTAGCGGGAGGTTTGAGGATTATCGAGCAGTACTTC
TRBJ1-1,TRBD1,once,TRBV6-5,CASSYPKGAITEAFF,TGTGCCAGCAGTTACCCCAAGGGGGCCATCACTGAAGCTTTCTTT
TRBJ1-3,.,.,TRBV28,CASSLGGARGNTIYF,TGTGCCAGCAGTTTAGGAGGGGCCCGTGGAAACACCATATATTTT
TRBJ1-2,.,.,TRBV24-1,CATSDLPRNYGYTF,TGTGCCACCAGTGATTTGCCGAGGAACTATGGCTACACCTTC
TRBJ1-2,.,.,TRBV28,CASSLGEYGYTF,TGTGCCAGCAGTTTAGGGGAGTATGGCTACACCTTC
TRBJ1-2,.,.,TRBV11-2,CASSLLQGGYGYTF,TGTGCCAGCAGCTTACTTCAGGGAGGGTATGGCTACACCTTC
TRBJ1-5,TRBD1,once,TRBV5-1,CASSLGQGEQPQHF,TGCGCCAGCAGCTTGGGCCAGGGGGAACAGCCCCAGCATTTT
TRBJ1-5,.,.,TRBV5-4,CASSLGGLSNQPQHF,TGTGCCAGCAGCTTGGGTGGACTTAGCAATCAGCCCCAGCATTTT
TRBJ2-7,TRBD2,.,TRBV7-2,CASSPYNLAGGREQYF,TGTGCCAGCAGCCCCTATAATCTAGCGGGAGGACGCGAGCAGTACTTC
TRBJ2-2,.,.,TRBV2,CASSEALSSATGELFF,TGTGCCAGCAGTGAAGCGCTTTCTAGCGCCACCGGGGAGCTGTTTTTT
TRBJ2-7,TRBD2,.,TRBV28,CASSGTSGRSRNF,TGTGCCAGCAGCGGGACTAGCGGGAGGAGCAGGAACTTC
TRBJ2-5,TRBD1,.,TRBV12-5,CASGLGTGVRETQYF,TGTGCTAGTGGTTTGGGGACAGGGGTACGGGAGACCCAGTACTTC
TRBJ2-1,TRBD2,.,TRBV6-5,CASTGLAGYNEQFF,TGTGCCAGCACAGGACTAGCGGGTTACAATGAGCAGTTCTTC
TRBJ2-1,.,.,TRBV7-2,CASSFGGSGPGREQFF,TGTGCCAGCAGCTTTGGTGGGAGCGGCCCGGGGAGAGAGCAGTTCTTC
TRBJ2-7,.,.,TRBV4-1,CASSQDKIRGLASYEQYF,TGCGCCAGCAGCCAAGATAAGATAAGGGGACTGGCCTCCTACGAGCAGTACTTC
TRBJ1-4,.,.,TRBV6-5,CASSYVGRRQGEKLFF,TGTGCCAGCAGTTACGTTGGTCGGCGCCAGGGGGAAAAACTGTTTTTT
TRBJ2-2,.,.,TRBV5-5,CASSFRTGGTGELFF,TGTGCCAGCAGCTTCCGGACAGGAGGGACCGGGGAGCTGTTTTTT
TRBJ1-5,TRBD1,.,TRBV6-5,CASTTQGGSNQPQHF,TGTGCCAGCACCACTCAGGGGGGTAGCAATCAGCCCCAGCATTTT